These T cell receptor beta chains were read from a single sample in a study of blood T cell repertoires in COVID-19. The assay was immunoSEQ multiplex PCR, and TCRdb's table has in-frame clones only and misses some. The sample contains 60,000 or so clones, around 77% of which appear only once. Specimen: peripheral blood. These receptors were obtained from a man between 60 and 75 years old with acute or convalescent COVID-19. The CDR3 runs from the conserved cysteine through the conserved F or W. D genes are given only for firm matches. Only part of the rows carry a size: once, few, many, or a class if the clone is expanded.

>TRBV19|.|TRBD1|TRBJ2-5
CATRGGTGEETQYF
TGTGCCACTCGGGGCGGGACAGGGGAAGAGACCCAGTACTTC
>TRBV5-1|.|.|TRBJ1-2
CASRLEGDYGYTF
TGCGCCAGCAGGTTAGAGGGAGACTATGGCTACACCTTC
>TRBV6-1|.|.|TRBJ1-2
CASSEWESLYGYTF
TGTGCCAGCAGTGAATGGGAGTCTCTCTATGGCTACACCTTC
>TRBV19|.|.|TRBJ1-6
CASSISNSPLHF
TGTGCCAGTAGTATCAGTAATTCACCCCTCCACTTT
>TRBV10-2|.|.|TRBJ1-1
CASSRGQRTMNTEAFF
TGCGCCAGCAGTCGAGGACAGAGGACCATGAACACTGAAGCTTTCTTT
>TRBV29-1|few|TRBD1|TRBJ1-2
CSVKMLSGQGYNYGYTF
TGCAGCGTTAAAATGCTTTCGGGACAGGGGTACAACTATGGCTACACCTTC
>TRBV5-1|.|TRBD2|TRBJ2-3
CASSLTTSGATDTQYF
TGCGCCAGCAGCTTGACGACTAGCGGGGCCACAGATACGCAGTATTTT
>TRBV19|.|.|TRBJ2-5
CASSRAGHRAQETQYF
TGTGCCAGTAGTAGAGCGGGACATCGCGCGCAAGAGACCCAGTACTTC
>TRBV6-2/TRBV6-3|.|TRBD1|TRBJ1-2
CASRYYLAGGYGYTF
TGTGCCAGCAGGTACTATCTCGCAGGGGGCTATGGCTACACCTTC
>TRBV7-8|.|.|TRBJ2-7
CASSPRFYEQYF
TGTGCCAGCAGCCCCAGGTTTTACGAGCAGTACTTC
>TRBV6-6|.|.|TRBJ1-2
CASSYEKIYGYTF
TGTGCCAGCAGTTACGAGAAGATCTATGGCTACACCTTC
>TRBV7-9|.|.|TRBJ1-5
CASSLGRQPQHF
TGTGCCAGCAGCTTAGGTCGGCAGCCCCAGCATTTT
>TRBV20-1|.|.|TRBJ1-6
CSASSGRHNSPLHF
TGCAGTGCTAGTTCGGGGAGGCATAATTCACCCCTCCACTTT
>TRBV6-1|many|.|TRBJ1-2
CASIERRGNYGYTF
TGTGCCAGCATTGAACGCCGAGGGAACTATGGCTACACCTTC
>TRBV14|.|TRBD1|TRBJ1-3
CASSQATLDRENTIYF
TGTGCCAGCAGCCAAGCCACCTTGGACAGGGAGAACACCATATATTTT
>TRBV6-6|.|TRBD2|TRBJ2-1
CASSRYKASGGSYNEQFF
TGTGCCAGCAGTCGATATAAAGCTAGCGGGGGGTCCTACAATGAGCAGTTCTTC
>TRBV6-1|once|TRBD1|TRBJ1-2
CASSEALLGGVGGYTF
TGTGCCAGCAGTGAAGCGCTTCTAGGGGGCGTCGGCGGCTACACCTTC
>TRBV5-1|few|.|TRBJ2-1
CASSLTVSSYNEQFF
TGCGCCAGCAGCTTGACCGTGAGCTCCTACAATGAGCAGTTCTTC
>TRBV7-2|.|TRBD2|TRBJ2-5
CASSLAAGGSRETQYF
TGTGCCAGCAGCTTAGCGGCGGGGGGGAGTCGAGAGACCCAGTACTTC
>TRBV19|.|TRBD1|TRBJ2-3
CASSPPRGGLETDTQYF
TGTGCCAGTAGTCCCCCTAGAGGGGGCCTTGAGACAGATACGCAGTATTTT
>TRBV27|.|.|TRBJ1-6
CASSSTGQPGSPLHF
TGTGCCAGCAGTTCCACAGGACAGCCAGGGTCACCCCTCCACTTT
>TRBV7-9|.|.|TRBJ2-5
CASSLSGETQYF
TGTGCCAGCAGCTTATCCGGAGAGACCCAGTACTTC
>TRBV6-5|.|TRBD1|TRBJ2-7
CASSTGGPEQYF
TGTGCCAGCAGTACAGGGGGCCCCGAGCAGTACTTC
>TRBV4-1|.|.|TRBJ1-3
CASSPARWGLERNTIYF
TGCGCCAGCAGCCCCGCAAGGTGGGGCCTTGAGCGAAACACCATATATTTT
>TRBV11-2|.|TRBD1|TRBJ1-3
CASSLHRDREKKAGNTIYF
TGTGCCAGCAGCTTACACCGGGACAGGGAGAAGAAAGCTGGAAACACCATATATTTT
>TRBV12-1|.|.|TRBJ2-1
CASSRCGGDNEQFF
TGTGCCAGCAGTCGGTGCGGGGGGGACAATGAGCAGTTCTTC
>TRBV6-6|once|TRBD1|TRBJ1-1
CASSLRQGDTEAFF
TGTGCCAGCAGTTTACGACAGGGCGACACTGAAGCTTTCTTT
>TRBV6-1|.|.|TRBJ2-1
CASSEDNSFYNEQFF
TGTGCCAGCAGTGAAGATAACAGCTTCTACAATGAGCAGTTCTTC
>TRBV21-1|.|.|TRBJ1-6
CAPKRPFTLHF
TGTGCCCCCAAGAGGCCTTTCACCCTCCACTTT
>TRBV6-5|.|TRBD1|TRBJ2-7
CASSPGQHDEQYF
TGTGCCAGCAGCCCGGGACAGCATGACGAGCAGTACTTC
>TRBV14|.|.|TRBJ1-1
CASSHSRGGNTEAFF
TGTGCCAGCAGCCACTCCCGGGGGGGGAACACTGAAGCTTTCTTT
>TRBV14|.|.|TRBJ1-3
CASSQSGSGNTIYF
TGTGCCAGCAGCCAATCAGGGTCTGGAAACACCATATATTTT
>TRBV4-1|.|TRBD1|TRBJ1-2
CASSVDRGGGYTF
TGCGCCAGCAGCGTCGACAGGGGGGGTGGCTACACCTTC
>TRBV24-1|few|.|TRBJ2-3
CATSDFRGSDTQYF
TGTGCCACCAGTGATTTCAGAGGTTCTGATACGCAGTATTTT
>TRBV6-1|.|.|TRBJ1-3
CASSRDGNSGNTIYF
TGTGCCAGCAGCCGCGACGGGAACTCTGGAAACACCATATATTTT
>TRBV11-2|.|.|TRBJ1-6
CASSSTVQGKTLHF
TGTGCCAGCAGCTCCACCGTACAGGGTAAAACCCTCCACTTT
>TRBV5-6|once|.|TRBJ1-2
CASSFLSREGYTF
TGTGCCAGCAGCTTCTTGTCTAGGGAGGGCTACACCTTC
>TRBV5-1|.|.|TRBJ2-7
CASSLDAGSYEQYF
TGCGCCAGCAGCTTGGACGCCGGCTCCTACGAGCAGTACTTC
>TRBV12-3/TRBV12-4|.|.|TRBJ2-2
CASRSSGELFF
TGTGCCAGCAGGAGTTCCGGGGAGCTGTTTTTT
>TRBV19|large|.|TRBJ1-6
CASQGSSYNSPLHF
TGTGCCAGCCAGGGGAGCTCCTATAATTCACCCCTCCACTTT
>TRBV19|.|TRBD2|TRBJ2-3
CASSKWSSGDKTDTQYF
TGTGCCAGTAGTAAGTGGTCTAGCGGGGATAAAACAGATACGCAGTATTTT
>TRBV7-9|.|TRBD2|TRBJ2-3
CASALRVAGSADTQYF
TGTGCCAGCGCGCTGAGGGTAGCGGGGTCAGCAGATACGCAGTATTTT
>TRBV19|.|.|TRBJ1-2
CASSISRVGGYTF
TGTGCCAGTAGTATCAGCAGGGTGGGGGGCTACACCTTC
>TRBV5-4|.|TRBD1|TRBJ1-1
CASSLGGQGVTEAFF
TGTGCCAGCAGCTTGGGAGGACAGGGGGTCACTGAAGCTTTCTTT
>TRBV7-2|once|.|TRBJ1-2
CASSAYVGVNGYTF
TGTGCCAGCAGCGCATACGTAGGGGTGAATGGCTACACCTTC
>TRBV5-1|.|TRBD2|TRBJ2-1
CASSPGQLAGGNEQFF
TGCGCCAGCAGCCCCGGGCAGCTAGCGGGGGGCAATGAGCAGTTCTTC
>TRBV19|.|TRBD2|TRBJ2-5
CATQGTSGGAGETQYF
TGTGCCACCCAAGGGACTAGCGGGGGGGCAGGGGAGACCCAGTACTTC
>TRBV18|.|TRBD1|TRBJ1-2
CASSPDRNGYTF
TGTGCCAGCTCACCGGACAGGAATGGCTACACCTTC
>TRBV19|.|TRBD1|TRBJ1-3
CASGQAHAGNTIYF
TGTGCCAGCGGACAGGCTCACGCTGGAAACACCATATATTTT
>TRBV5-1|.|TRBD1|TRBJ2-1
CASSLSGTGLYNEQFF
TGCGCCAGCAGCTTGAGTGGGACAGGGTTATACAATGAGCAGTTCTTC
>TRBV19|.|TRBD1|TRBJ1-6
CASSPGTAYSPLHF
TGTGCCAGTAGCCCCGGGACAGCCTATTCACCCCTCCACTTT
>TRBV6-5|.|TRBD1|TRBJ1-1
CASSRTGDTEAFF
TGTGCCAGCAGCAGGACAGGGGACACTGAAGCTTTCTTT
>TRBV4-1|.|.|TRBJ1-1
CASSPSLAMNTEAFF
TGCGCCAGCAGCCCTTCCCTAGCCATGAACACTGAAGCTTTCTTT